A selection of T cell receptor beta chains follows, all from one sample in a study of blood T cell repertoires in COVID-19. The data were produced by immunoSEQ multiplex PCR, yet TCRdb's version contains in-frame clones alone and is incomplete. The sample lists around 310,000 clones, around 87% occurring once. Sequences were obtained from peripheral blood. The source is a woman between 35 and 50 years old with COVID-19, enrolled during active disease. Each CDR3 is given with its conserved first and last residue. The order of the fields is V gene, J gene, clone size, D gene, CDR3 DNA, CDR3 protein. D genes are given only for firm matches. Part of the rows lack a size; the others show once, few, many or a class for expanded clones.

V: TRBV7-2; J: TRBJ2-7; size: .; D: TRBD1; DNA: TGTGCCAGCAGCTTATCGCGGACAGGGGGGGAGCAGTACTTC; CDR3: CASSLSRTGGEQYF
V: TRBV6-5; J: TRBJ1-6; size: once; D: TRBD1; DNA: TGTGCCACCTGGGACAGGGGATATTCACCCCTCCACTTT; CDR3: CATWDRGYSPLHF
V: TRBV28; J: TRBJ2-5; size: .; D: .; DNA: TGTGCCAGCAACCTGAGGGGGTCCCGGGAGACCCAGTACTTC; CDR3: CASNLRGSRETQYF
V: TRBV15; J: TRBJ1-1; size: .; D: .; DNA: TGTGCCACCAGCAGAGAGATAACAGTGAACACTGAAGCTTTCTTT; CDR3: CATSREITVNTEAFF
V: TRBV27; J: TRBJ1-4; size: .; D: TRBD1; DNA: TGTGCCAGCAGCGCCAGGGGGCTAGTGGAAAAACTGTTTTTT; CDR3: CASSARGLVEKLFF
V: TRBV11-3; J: TRBJ2-3; size: once; D: TRBD1; DNA: TGTGCCAGCAGCTTGGGACAGGTCACAGATACGCAGTATTTT; CDR3: CASSLGQVTDTQYF
V: TRBV27; J: TRBJ2-3; size: .; D: .; DNA: TGTGCCAGCAGGGAGTCCCCGAGCACAGATACGCAGTATTTT; CDR3: CASRESPSTDTQYF
V: TRBV19; J: TRBJ2-3; size: .; D: .; DNA: TGTGCCAGTAGTAGTACAGGAGCTTATACGCAGTATTTT; CDR3: CASSSTGAYTQYF
V: TRBV5-1; J: TRBJ1-2; size: .; D: TRBD1; DNA: TGCGCCAGCGCACTGTCAGGGGGCGCGAACTATGGCTACACCTTC; CDR3: CASALSGGANYGYTF
V: TRBV28; J: TRBJ1-2; size: .; D: .; DNA: TGTGCCAGCAGTTTACCCCAGGTCAATAGTAACTATGGCTACACCTTC; CDR3: CASSLPQVNSNYGYTF
V: TRBV27; J: TRBJ2-3; size: .; D: .; DNA: TGTGCCAGCAGTTTTCAGGGCTGGGGCACAGATACGCAGTATTTT; CDR3: CASSFQGWGTDTQYF
V: TRBV15; J: TRBJ2-7; size: .; D: .; DNA: TGTGCCACCCGGGAGACAACCCCCTACGAGCAGTACTTC; CDR3: CATRETTPYEQYF
V: TRBV19; J: TRBJ2-1; size: .; D: TRBD1; DNA: TGTGCCAGTAGTATAGGGGACAGGGAGAAGGGCAATGAGCAGTTCTTC; CDR3: CASSIGDREKGNEQFF
V: TRBV6-5; J: TRBJ1-1; size: .; D: .; DNA: TGTGCCAGCATCAAGACGGCGCCCCGACTTACTGAAGCTTTCTTT; CDR3: CASIKTAPRLTEAFF
V: TRBV28; J: TRBJ2-7; size: few; D: .; DNA: TGTGCCAGCAGCGAGACAGCTTCCTCCTACGAGCAGTACTTC; CDR3: CASSETASSYEQYF
V: TRBV7-7; J: TRBJ2-5; size: .; D: TRBD2; DNA: TGTGCTAGCAGCTCCGGGACTAGCGGACAAGAGACCCAGTACTTC; CDR3: CASSSGTSGQETQYF
V: TRBV6-5; J: TRBJ1-4; size: .; D: .; DNA: TGTGCCAGCAGGAGGCAGCCAAATGAAAAACTGTTTTTT; CDR3: CASRRQPNEKLFF
V: TRBV28; J: TRBJ1-5; size: few; D: TRBD1; DNA: TGTGCCAGCAGCTCCGGGACAGGGGTCCAGCCCCAGCATTTT; CDR3: CASSSGTGVQPQHF
V: TRBV15; J: TRBJ1-4; size: .; D: .; DNA: TGTGCCACCACCCCGAGCGGGGAAAAACTGTTTTTT; CDR3: CATTPSGEKLFF
V: TRBV7-2; J: TRBJ2-7; size: .; D: .; DNA: TGTGCCAGCAGCCCCAGGGGACAAACCTACGAGCAGTACTTC; CDR3: CASSPRGQTYEQYF
V: TRBV7-3; J: TRBJ2-7; size: .; D: TRBD2; DNA: TGTGCCAGCAGCTTAACGGGAGGGAGGGCGGACGAGCAGTACTTC; CDR3: CASSLTGGRADEQYF
V: TRBV30; J: TRBJ1-2; size: .; D: .; DNA: TGTGCCTGGAGTGTCGGTCCCTCTAACTATGGCTACACCTTC; CDR3: CAWSVGPSNYGYTF
V: TRBV7-2; J: TRBJ2-3; size: .; D: .; DNA: TGTGCCAGCAGCTTAGTCGGGACAGCCTGGAGGGCAGATACGCAGTATTTT; CDR3: CASSLVGTAWRADTQYF
V: TRBV5-4; J: TRBJ2-1; size: .; D: TRBD1; DNA: TGTGCCAGCAGACCAGAGGGGGCTGCCTACAATGAGCAGTTCTTC; CDR3: CASRPEGAAYNEQFF
V: TRBV7-9; J: TRBJ1-1; size: .; D: TRBD1; DNA: TGTGCCAGCAGCTTAGTTGCCGGACAGGGGGGACTGAACACTGAAGCTTTCTTT; CDR3: CASSLVAGQGGLNTEAFF
V: TRBV6-6; J: TRBJ2-7; size: .; D: TRBD1; DNA: TGTGCCAGCAGTTACAGGGACAGGGGAGCCTACGAGCAGTACTTC; CDR3: CASSYRDRGAYEQYF
V: TRBV7-8; J: TRBJ1-6; size: once; D: TRBD1; DNA: TGTGCCAGCAGCTTAGAATGGGACAGGAGCTCCTATAATTCACCCCTCCACTTT; CDR3: CASSLEWDRSSYNSPLHF
V: TRBV5-6; J: TRBJ1-4; size: few; D: .; DNA: TGTGCCAGCAGCTTGGAGGGACAACGGCATGAAAAACTGTTTTTT; CDR3: CASSLEGQRHEKLFF
V: TRBV12-3/TRBV12-4; J: TRBJ2-7; size: .; D: TRBD1; DNA: TGTGCCTGCAAAACAGGGGATGAGTTCGAGCAGTACTTC; CDR3: CACKTGDEFEQYF
V: TRBV28; J: TRBJ1-5; size: .; D: .; DNA: TGTGCCAGCACCGACAGTACATACCAGCCCCAGCATTTT; CDR3: CASTDSTYQPQHF
V: TRBV28; J: TRBJ2-7; size: .; D: TRBD2; DNA: TGTGCCAGCAGGCCGAGACTAGCCAGGTACGAGCAGTACTTC; CDR3: CASRPRLARYEQYF
V: TRBV11-2; J: TRBJ1-4; size: .; D: TRBD1; DNA: TGTGCCAGCAGCATTTTACGACAGGGCGCACTGTTTTTT; CDR3: CASSILRQGALFF
V: TRBV7-2; J: TRBJ2-7; size: .; D: TRBD2; DNA: TGTGCCAGCAGCCGGACTAGCGGGCAGCACTACGAGCAGTACTTC; CDR3: CASSRTSGQHYEQYF
V: TRBV3-1/TRBV3-2; J: TRBJ2-7; size: .; D: TRBD2; DNA: TGTGCCAGCAGCCAAGAAATTAGCGGGACCCCCCACGATAAGCACGAGCAGTACTTC; CDR3: CASSQEISGTPHDKHEQYF
V: TRBV7-9; J: TRBJ1-1; size: .; D: .; DNA: TGTGCCAGCAGCCTAGCGACAGCTGAAGCTTTCTTT; CDR3: CASSLATAEAFF
V: TRBV18; J: TRBJ2-1; size: .; D: TRBD2; DNA: TGTGCCAGCTCACAGACTAGCGGGTCAAACAATGAGCAGTTCTTC; CDR3: CASSQTSGSNNEQFF
V: TRBV7-8; J: TRBJ2-7; size: .; D: .; DNA: TGTGCCAGCAGCTCGAAACAGACGATATCCTACGAGCAGTACTTC; CDR3: CASSSKQTISYEQYF